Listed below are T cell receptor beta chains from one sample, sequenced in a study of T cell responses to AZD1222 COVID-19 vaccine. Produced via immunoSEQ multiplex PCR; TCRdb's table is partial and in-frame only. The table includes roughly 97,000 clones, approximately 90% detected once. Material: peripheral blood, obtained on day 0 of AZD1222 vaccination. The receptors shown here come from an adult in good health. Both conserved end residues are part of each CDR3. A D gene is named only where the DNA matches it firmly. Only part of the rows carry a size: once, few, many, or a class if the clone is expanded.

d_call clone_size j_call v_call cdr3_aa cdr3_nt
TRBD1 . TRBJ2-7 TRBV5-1 CASSSGQGRPYEQYF TGCGCCAGCAGCTCCGGACAGGGTAGGCCTTACGAGCAGTACTTC
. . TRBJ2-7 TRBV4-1 CASSLTEIYEQYF TGCGCCAGCAGCCTTACGGAGATCTACGAGCAGTACTTC
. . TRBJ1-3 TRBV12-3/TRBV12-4 CASSPGNTIYF TGTGCCAGCAGCCCCGGAAACACCATATATTTT
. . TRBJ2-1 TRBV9 CASKRDSDSYNEQFF TGTGCCAGCAAAAGGGACTCTGATTCCTACAATGAGCAGTTCTTC
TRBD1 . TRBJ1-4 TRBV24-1 CATSVNQGAGEKLFF TGTGCCACCAGTGTAAATCAGGGGGCAGGGGAAAAACTGTTTTTT
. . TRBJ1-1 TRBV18 CASSPPGQGENTEAFF TGTGCCAGCTCACCACCGGGGCAGGGCGAGAACACTGAAGCTTTCTTT
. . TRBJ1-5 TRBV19 CASSIREGQPQHF TGTGCCAGTAGTATCCGAGAGGGTCAGCCCCAGCATTTT
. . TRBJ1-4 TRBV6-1 CASSELVRGKLFF TGTGCCAGCAGTGAGTTAGTCAGAGGAAAACTGTTTTTT
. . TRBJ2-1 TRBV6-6 CASSLGTPEYNEQFF TGTGCCAGCAGTTTAGGGACGCCCGAATACAATGAGCAGTTCTTC
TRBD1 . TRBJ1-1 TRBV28 CASRTDRGLLNTEAFF TGTGCCAGCCGAACTGACAGGGGGCTTTTGAACACTGAAGCTTTCTTT
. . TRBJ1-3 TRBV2 CASRGGRRGSGNTIYF TGTGCCAGCAGGGGAGGACGGCGCGGCTCTGGAAACACCATATATTTT
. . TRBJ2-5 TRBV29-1 CSVALREETQYF TGCAGCGTTGCGCTACGCGAAGAGACCCAGTACTTC
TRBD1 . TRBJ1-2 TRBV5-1 CASRGQDNYGYTF TGCGCCAGCAGGGGACAGGACAACTATGGCTACACCTTC
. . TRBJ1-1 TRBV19 CASSKTGTLINTEAFF TGTGCCAGTAGTAAGACCGGGACCCTAATTAACACTGAAGCTTTCTTT
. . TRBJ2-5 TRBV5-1 CASSLGVWETQYF TGCGCCAGCAGCTTGGGAGTCTGGGAGACCCAGTACTTC
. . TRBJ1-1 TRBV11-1 CASSFRMNTEAFF TGTGCCAGCAGCTTTCGTATGAACACTGAAGCTTTCTTT
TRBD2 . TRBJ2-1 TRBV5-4 CASSLAVAGGHEQFF TGTGCCAGCAGCTTGGCCGTGGCGGGGGGGCATGAGCAGTTCTTC
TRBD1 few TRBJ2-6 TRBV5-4 CASSSGQGLSGANVLTF TGTGCCAGCAGCTCAGGACAGGGACTCTCTGGGGCCAACGTCCTGACTTTC
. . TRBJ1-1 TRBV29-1 CSVDPHLRVGTEAFF TGCAGCGTTGACCCACACCTCAGGGTGGGAACTGAAGCTTTCTTT
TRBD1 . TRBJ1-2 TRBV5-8 CASSLFGTGLGYTF TGTGCCAGCAGCTTGTTTGGGACAGGGCTCGGCTACACCTTC
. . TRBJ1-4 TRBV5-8 CASSLWGATNEKLFF TGTGCCAGCAGCTTGTGGGGTGCAACTAATGAAAAACTGTTTTTT
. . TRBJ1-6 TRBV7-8 CASSLLQGNPYNSPLHF TGTGCCAGCAGCTTATTACAGGGAAATCCCTATAATTCACCCCTCCACTTT
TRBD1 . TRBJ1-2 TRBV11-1 CASSIRQGGGGYTF TGTGCCAGCAGCATCCGACAGGGCGGAGGTGGCTACACCTTC
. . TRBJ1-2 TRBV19 CASSIGRANYGYTF TGTGCCAGTAGTATTGGAAGAGCTAACTATGGCTACACCTTC
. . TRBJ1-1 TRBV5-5 CASSSLSKLGTEAFF TGTGCCAGCAGCTCCTTAAGCAAATTGGGCACTGAAGCTTTCTTT
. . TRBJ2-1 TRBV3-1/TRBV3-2 CASSLGSSYNEQFF TGTGCCAGCAGCCTCGGGAGCTCCTACAATGAGCAGTTCTTC
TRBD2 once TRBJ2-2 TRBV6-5 CASMTSGFNTGELFF TGTGCCAGTATGACTAGCGGATTTAACACCGGGGAGCTGTTTTTT
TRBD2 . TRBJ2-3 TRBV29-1 CSVGGLAGGNTDTQYF TGCAGCGTTGGGGGCCTAGCGGGGGGAAACACAGATACGCAGTATTTT
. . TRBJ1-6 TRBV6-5 CASSFTGNNSPLHF TGTGCCAGCAGTTTCACGGGGAACAATTCACCCCTCCACTTT
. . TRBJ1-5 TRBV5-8 CASSLGTYNQPQHF TGTGCCAGCAGCCTAGGGACATACAATCAGCCCCAGCATTTT
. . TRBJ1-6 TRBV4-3 CASSQTVVEGNSPLHF TGCGCCAGCAGCCAGACGGTCGTGGAGGGTAATTCACCCCTCCACTTT
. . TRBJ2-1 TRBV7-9 CASSLSGGYNEQFF TGTGCCAGCAGCTTGTCCGGTGGCTACAATGAGCAGTTCTTC
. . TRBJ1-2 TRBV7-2 CASSLSLNYGYTF TGTGCCAGCAGCTTGAGTCTTAACTATGGCTACACCTTC
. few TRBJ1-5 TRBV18 CASSPPNQPQHF TGTGCCAGCTCACCGCCCAATCAGCCCCAGCATTTT
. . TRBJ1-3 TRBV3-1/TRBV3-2 CASSHRERGNTIYF TGTGCCAGCAGCCACCGGGAGAGAGGAAACACCATATATTTT
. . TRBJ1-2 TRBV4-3 CASSQDSDGYGYTF TGCGCCAGCAGCCAAGACTCAGACGGCTATGGCTACACCTTC
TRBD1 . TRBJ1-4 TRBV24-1 CATSDTTGKLFF TGTGCCACCAGTGACACGACAGGGAAACTGTTTTTT
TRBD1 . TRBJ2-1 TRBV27 CASSPPGQGPFDEQFF TGTGCCAGCAGTCCCCCGGGACAGGGGCCATTCGATGAGCAGTTCTTC
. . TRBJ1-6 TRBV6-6 CASSYRQHNSPLHF TGTGCCAGCAGTTATCGGCAGCATAATTCACCCCTCCACTTT
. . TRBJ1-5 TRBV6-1 CASSEARGGPQPQHF TGTGCCAGCAGTGAAGCGCGGGGAGGCCCTCAGCCCCAGCATTTT
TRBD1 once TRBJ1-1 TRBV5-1 CASSVDRGDTEAFF TGCGCCAGCAGCGTTGACAGGGGTGACACTGAAGCTTTCTTT
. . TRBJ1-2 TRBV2 CASRTTGDGYTF TGTGCCAGCAGAACGACAGGAGACGGCTACACCTTC
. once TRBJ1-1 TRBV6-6 CATLRVMNTEAFF TGTGCCACCCTACGAGTAATGAACACTGAAGCTTTCTTT
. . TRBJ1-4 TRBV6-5 CASSSGFEKLFF TGTGCCAGCAGTTCGGGTTTCGAAAAACTGTTTTTT
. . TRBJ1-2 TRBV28 CASSPAYGYTF TGTGCCAGCAGCCCAGCCTATGGCTACACCTTC
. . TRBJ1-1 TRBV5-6 CASSRPKRVDTEAFF TGTGCCAGCAGCAGGCCCAAGAGGGTAGACACTGAAGCTTTCTTT
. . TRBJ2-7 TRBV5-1 CASSSNPAYEQYF TGCGCCAGCAGCTCAAACCCCGCCTACGAGCAGTACTTC
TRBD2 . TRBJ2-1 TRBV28 CASSLLGAGGSNEQFF TGTGCCAGCAGTTTATTAGGAGCGGGAGGAAGCAATGAGCAGTTCTTC
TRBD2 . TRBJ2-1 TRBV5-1 CASSIQGSQRGGVAEQFF TGCGCCAGCAGTATTCAGGGTAGCCAGCGGGGGGGCGTTGCTGAGCAGTTCTTC
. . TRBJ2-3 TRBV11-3 CASSLGEADTQYF TGTGCCAGCAGCTTAGGGGAGGCAGATACGCAGTATTTT